This is a list of T cell receptor beta chains from one sample in a study of blood T cell repertoires in COVID-19. Produced via immunoSEQ multiplex PCR; TCRdb's table is partial and in-frame only. The sample consists of 250,000 or so clones, around 88% of them appearing once. Sequences were obtained from peripheral blood. The receptors were gathered from a woman younger than 45 with COVID-19, enrolled during active disease. Each CDR3 is given with its conserved first and last residue. D genes are given only for firm matches. Rows may omit the clone size; those that give it use once, few, many or a size class.

clone_size: .
d_call: TRBD1
v_call: TRBV7-2
j_call: TRBJ2-3
cdr3_nt: TGTGCCAGCAGCGCCGGGACAGTCACGGATACGCAGTATTTT
cdr3_aa: CASSAGTVTDTQYF

clone_size: .
d_call: .
v_call: TRBV6-4
j_call: TRBJ1-1
cdr3_nt: TGTGCCAGCAGTGTTTCAGGCAACACTGAAGCTTTCTTT
cdr3_aa: CASSVSGNTEAFF

clone_size: .
d_call: .
v_call: TRBV27
j_call: TRBJ1-5
cdr3_nt: TGTGCCAGCAGTAAAATACCGGGACCCGAGGGAGGACAGCCCCAGCATTTT
cdr3_aa: CASSKIPGPEGGQPQHF

clone_size: .
d_call: .
v_call: TRBV4-1
j_call: TRBJ2-1
cdr3_nt: TGCGCCAGCAGCCAAGTTAATCTAGTATATTACGATGAGCAGTTCTTC
cdr3_aa: CASSQVNLVYYDEQFF

clone_size: .
d_call: .
v_call: TRBV12-5
j_call: TRBJ1-2
cdr3_nt: TGTGCTAGTGGTTTGGTACTAAGGGGCAGGGTTTTTCCCGGCTACACCTTC
cdr3_aa: CASGLVLRGRVFPGYTF

clone_size: .
d_call: .
v_call: TRBV5-4
j_call: TRBJ1-2
cdr3_nt: TGTGCCAGCAGTTCCCCCTGGGAGGGTTCTAACTATGGCTACACCTTC
cdr3_aa: CASSSPWEGSNYGYTF

clone_size: .
d_call: .
v_call: TRBV6-6
j_call: TRBJ2-3
cdr3_nt: TGTGCCAGCAGTTATCATTTTCCAGATACGCAGTATTTT
cdr3_aa: CASSYHFPDTQYF

clone_size: .
d_call: .
v_call: TRBV19
j_call: TRBJ1-1
cdr3_nt: TGTGCCAGTAGTATAGATCCTTTTATGTTTTCCAGGCCGTCCGAGAAGAACACTGAAGCTTTCTTT
cdr3_aa: CASSIDPFMFSRPSEKNTEAFF

clone_size: .
d_call: TRBD1
v_call: TRBV19
j_call: TRBJ1-2
cdr3_nt: TGTGCCAGTAGCCCGGGACAGGGCCTCGGTGGCTACACCTTC
cdr3_aa: CASSPGQGLGGYTF

clone_size: .
d_call: TRBD1
v_call: TRBV5-4
j_call: TRBJ1-4
cdr3_nt: TGTGCCAGCAGCTTTAAACCGGGACAGGGGTCCCTTAATGAAAAACTGTTTTTT
cdr3_aa: CASSFKPGQGSLNEKLFF

clone_size: .
d_call: .
v_call: TRBV14
j_call: TRBJ1-6
cdr3_nt: TGTGCCAGCAGCCAAGTACCCGGTTTGAGTTCACCCCTCCACTTT
cdr3_aa: CASSQVPGLSSPLHF

clone_size: .
d_call: TRBD1
v_call: TRBV19
j_call: TRBJ1-2
cdr3_nt: TGCGCCAGTAGTATAGAAGACAGGGCGGTATATGGCTACACCTTC
cdr3_aa: CASSIEDRAVYGYTF

clone_size: few
d_call: .
v_call: TRBV27
j_call: TRBJ2-5
cdr3_nt: TGTGCCAGCAGGGGGCAGGGACTGATCCAAGAGACCCAGTACTTC
cdr3_aa: CASRGQGLIQETQYF

clone_size: .
d_call: TRBD2
v_call: TRBV5-4
j_call: TRBJ2-3
cdr3_nt: TGTGCCAGCAGCCGGGACTACAGCACAGATACGCAGTATTTT
cdr3_aa: CASSRDYSTDTQYF

clone_size: .
d_call: .
v_call: TRBV27
j_call: TRBJ2-3
cdr3_nt: TGTGCCAGCACTCTTCAGGGGCCCACAGATACGCAGTATTTT
cdr3_aa: CASTLQGPTDTQYF

clone_size: .
d_call: TRBD2
v_call: TRBV10-1
j_call: TRBJ2-1
cdr3_nt: TGCGCCAGCAGTGAGTTTAGCGGGATGTCCTACAATGAGCAGTTCTTC
cdr3_aa: CASSEFSGMSYNEQFF

clone_size: .
d_call: .
v_call: TRBV6-1
j_call: TRBJ2-1
cdr3_nt: TGTGCCAGCAGTGAAGTAGGGGGAAACACTGAGCAGTTCTTC
cdr3_aa: CASSEVGGNTEQFF

clone_size: .
d_call: .
v_call: TRBV11-2
j_call: TRBJ2-1
cdr3_nt: TGTGCCAGCAGCTTAGGAGAGTTGAGGAATGAGCAGTTCTTC
cdr3_aa: CASSLGELRNEQFF

clone_size: .
d_call: TRBD1
v_call: TRBV5-1
j_call: TRBJ1-2
cdr3_nt: TGCGCCAGCAGCTTGGGCCAGGCCGAAGGGGGCGGCTACACCTTC
cdr3_aa: CASSLGQAEGGGYTF

clone_size: few
d_call: TRBD2
v_call: TRBV5-1
j_call: TRBJ2-7
cdr3_nt: TGCGCCAGCAGCGGACTAGCGGGGACCTACGAGCAGTACTTC
cdr3_aa: CASSGLAGTYEQYF

clone_size: .
d_call: .
v_call: TRBV18
j_call: TRBJ2-2
cdr3_nt: TGTGCCAGCTCACCCCTACAGCAGTCCGGGGAGCTGTTTTTT
cdr3_aa: CASSPLQQSGELFF

clone_size: few
d_call: .
v_call: TRBV12-3/TRBV12-4
j_call: TRBJ1-3
cdr3_nt: TGTGCCAGCAGTTTAGGCGTCAGCGGAACCATATATTTT
cdr3_aa: CASSLGVSGTIYF

clone_size: .
d_call: .
v_call: TRBV20-1
j_call: TRBJ2-5
cdr3_nt: TGCAGTGCATTCGTGGAGACCCAGTACTTC
cdr3_aa: CSAFVETQYF

clone_size: .
d_call: .
v_call: TRBV13
j_call: TRBJ2-3
cdr3_nt: TGTGCCAGCAGCTTAGGTAACACAGATACGCAGTATTTT
cdr3_aa: CASSLGNTDTQYF

clone_size: .
d_call: .
v_call: TRBV4-2
j_call: TRBJ1-1
cdr3_nt: TGTGCCAGCAGCCAAGAGGCGACAGACGTCACTGAAGCTTTCTTT
cdr3_aa: CASSQEATDVTEAFF

clone_size: .
d_call: TRBD1
v_call: TRBV19
j_call: TRBJ1-5
cdr3_nt: TGTGCCAGTAGTACCATACAGGGGCAAAGGGGTCAGCCCCAGCATTTT
cdr3_aa: CASSTIQGQRGQPQHF

clone_size: .
d_call: .
v_call: TRBV9
j_call: TRBJ2-3
cdr3_nt: TGTGCCAGCAGCGTATTTGTGGACTCTGACACAGATACGCAGTATTTT
cdr3_aa: CASSVFVDSDTDTQYF

clone_size: .
d_call: TRBD1
v_call: TRBV9
j_call: TRBJ1-6
cdr3_nt: TGTGCCAGCAGCGCCCTAGACAGGGGAATGAGGACCCTCCACTTT
cdr3_aa: CASSALDRGMRTLHF